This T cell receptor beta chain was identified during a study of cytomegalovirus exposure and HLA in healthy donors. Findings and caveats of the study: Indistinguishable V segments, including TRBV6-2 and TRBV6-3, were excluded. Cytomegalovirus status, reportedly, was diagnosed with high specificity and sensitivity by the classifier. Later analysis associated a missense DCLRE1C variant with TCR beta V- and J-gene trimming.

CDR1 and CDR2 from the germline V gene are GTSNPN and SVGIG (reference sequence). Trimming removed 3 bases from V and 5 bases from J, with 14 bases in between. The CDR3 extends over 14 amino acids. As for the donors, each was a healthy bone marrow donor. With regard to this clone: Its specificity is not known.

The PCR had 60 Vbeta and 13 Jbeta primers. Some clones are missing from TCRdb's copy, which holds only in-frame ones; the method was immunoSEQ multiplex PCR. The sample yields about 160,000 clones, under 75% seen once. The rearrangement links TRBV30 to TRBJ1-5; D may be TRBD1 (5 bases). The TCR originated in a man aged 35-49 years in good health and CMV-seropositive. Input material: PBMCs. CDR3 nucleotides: TGTGCCTGGAGAGGCAGGGAACCCCATCAGCCCCAGCATTTT. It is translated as CAWRGREPHQPQHF.